This T cell receptor beta chain was sequenced in a study of cytomegalovirus exposure and HLA in healthy donors. Overall study results and limits: It was likely that a cluster of highly shared sequence variants was a sequencing artifact.

There are a few counts of this clone. Its antigen is unidentified. The PCR contained 60 Vbeta and 13 Jbeta primers. Assay: immunoSEQ multiplex PCR; the TCRdb copy retains only in-frame clones and omits some. The sample shows 120,000 or so clones, about 80% of them seen only once. CDR1 and CDR2 (germline): SGDLS, YYNGEE. V shed 3 bases, J shed 7 bases, and the junction held 9 bases outside the gene matches. This CDR3 has 14 amino acids. The donors, nominally healthy at sampling, likely had unrecorded immune exposures. This TCR derives from a woman aged 40 to 50 in good health and CMV-seropositive. Source material: PBMCs. The gene calls are TRBV9 and TRBJ1-2; TRBD1 aligns across 7 bases. CDR3 bases: TGTGCCAGCAGCGCCGGGACAGACCTTGCTGGCTACACCTTC. Its translation is CASSAGTDLAGYTF.